This T cell receptor beta chain was observed in a study of T cells in Graves' hyperthyroidism and ophthalmopathy. A patient was excluded if there was uncontrolled infection, other autoimmune disease, pregnancy or lactation. Clinical symptoms, serum thyroxine and TRAb, thyroid ultrasound and orbital computed tomography were used for the diagnoses. V lost 4 bases and J lost 3; bases outside the gene matches: 7. Germline V gives CDR1 SGHRS, CDR2 YFSETQ. The CDR3 loop spans 17 amino acids. This clonotype showed up many times. The antigen is unknown. Study-level points and caveats: A median 6.5 months before onset, the model predicted ophthalmopathy. Peripheral blood also featured most of the thyroid clonotypes expanded above 0.001.

RNA transcripts yielded amplified TCR beta CDR3 regions. TCR CDR3 underwent first-round RT-PCR with the HTBI primer set. One entry per CDR3 protein results from TCRdb running MiXCR on the multiplex PCR reads. The repertoire holds 530,000 or so distinct CDR3 sequences, 35% to 55% seen once, with around 8% in the top ten. Material for sequencing was peripheral blood or thyroid tissue (not recorded which). This chain connects TRBV5-1 to TRBJ2-2, with 12 bases that match TRBD2. This TCR was sampled from a woman under 30 with Graves' hyperthyroidism. The chain's CDR3 is CASSPSGRGADTGELFF. Here the CDR3 DNA reads TGCGCCAGCAGCCCTAGCGGGAGGGGAGCAGACACCGGGGAGCTGTTTTTT. Supplemented by reference TRBV5-1 and TRBJ2-2, the full variable domain reads KAGVTQTPRYLIKTRGQQVTLSCSPISGHRSVSWYQQTPGQGLQFLFEYFSETQRNKGNFPGRFSGRQFSNSRSEMNVSTLELGDSALYLCASSPSGRGADTGELFFGEGSRLTVL.